Listed below are T cell receptor beta chains from one sample, sequenced in a study of blood T cell repertoires in COVID-19. The repertoire was sequenced with immunoSEQ multiplex PCR; TCRdb's copy has only in-frame clones and lacks some. Seen here are approximately 200,000 clones, 85% to 90% observed once, and the top ten hold over 2%. Sequenced sample: peripheral blood. These receptors all come from a woman in her 50s with acute or convalescent COVID-19. Both conserved end residues are part of each CDR3. A D gene is named only where the DNA matches it firmly. Clone size is given for some rows only: seen once, a few or many times, or a class if the clone is expanded.

J gene: TRBJ2-5; clone size: once; V gene: TRBV27; D gene: -; CDR3 DNA: TGTGCCAGCAGTTTCGGGGGTTTGTATTTAAAAGAGACCCAGTACTTC; CDR3 protein: CASSFGGLYLKETQYF
J gene: TRBJ1-1; clone size: -; V gene: TRBV12-3/TRBV12-4; D gene: -; CDR3 DNA: TGTGCCAGCAGCCCCCCAGGGGCCGAAGCTTTCTTT; CDR3 protein: CASSPPGAEAFF
J gene: TRBJ2-7; clone size: -; V gene: TRBV3-1/TRBV3-2; D gene: -; CDR3 DNA: TGTGCCAGCAGCCTCCACGGGGAGCAGTACTTC; CDR3 protein: CASSLHGEQYF
J gene: TRBJ2-3; clone size: -; V gene: TRBV7-3; D gene: TRBD2; CDR3 DNA: TGTGCCAGCAGCCCATCCATCGTTTCGCGGGGGGGCACAGATACGCAGTATTTT; CDR3 protein: CASSPSIVSRGGTDTQYF
J gene: TRBJ1-5; clone size: -; V gene: TRBV19; D gene: -; CDR3 DNA: TGTGCCAGTAGATCTCAGGGGAATCAGCCCCAGCATTTT; CDR3 protein: CASRSQGNQPQHF
J gene: TRBJ1-2; clone size: -; V gene: TRBV4-1; D gene: -; CDR3 DNA: TGCGCCAGCAGCCCCGCCGGGCAGGGCAGCTATGGCTACACCTTC; CDR3 protein: CASSPAGQGSYGYTF
J gene: TRBJ2-3; clone size: -; V gene: TRBV5-1; D gene: TRBD1; CDR3 DNA: TGCGCCAGCAGCCCCCGGACAGGGGGCACAGATACGCAGTATTTT; CDR3 protein: CASSPRTGGTDTQYF
J gene: TRBJ2-5; clone size: -; V gene: TRBV3-1/TRBV3-2; D gene: -; CDR3 DNA: TGTGCCAGCAGCCAACTTCAACCGGGGAGGAGCGGAGAGACCCAGTACTTC; CDR3 protein: CASSQLQPGRSGETQYF
J gene: TRBJ2-3; clone size: -; V gene: TRBV21-1; D gene: -; CDR3 DNA: TGTGCCAGCATAACTAGCGGGAGGCATACTAGCACAGATACGCAGTATTTT; CDR3 protein: CASITSGRHTSTDTQYF
J gene: TRBJ1-2; clone size: -; V gene: TRBV7-9; D gene: -; CDR3 DNA: TGTGCCAGCAGCTTAGACAGGGACTATGGCTACACCTTC; CDR3 protein: CASSLDRDYGYTF
J gene: TRBJ1-2; clone size: -; V gene: TRBV9; D gene: -; CDR3 DNA: TGTGCCAGCAGCGACCTAGGAGTGGGTGGCTACACCTTC; CDR3 protein: CASSDLGVGGYTF
J gene: TRBJ2-1; clone size: -; V gene: TRBV7-2; D gene: TRBD2; CDR3 DNA: TGTGCCAGCAGCTATAGCGGGTACAATGAGCAGTTCTTC; CDR3 protein: CASSYSGYNEQFF
J gene: TRBJ1-1; clone size: -; V gene: TRBV12-5; D gene: TRBD1; CDR3 DNA: TGTGCTAGTGGTTTGAGCCCGGACAGGGGGTGGAACACTGAAGCTTTCTTT; CDR3 protein: CASGLSPDRGWNTEAFF
J gene: TRBJ2-1; clone size: -; V gene: TRBV6-2/TRBV6-3; D gene: -; CDR3 DNA: TGTGCCAGCAGACCTCTGATGAATCCGGGACAAACATACAATGAGCAGTTCTTC; CDR3 protein: CASRPLMNPGQTYNEQFF
J gene: TRBJ1-1; clone size: -; V gene: TRBV6-5; D gene: TRBD1; CDR3 DNA: TGTGCCAGCAGTCGACAGGGGACTGAAGCTTTCTTT; CDR3 protein: CASSRQGTEAFF
J gene: TRBJ2-1; clone size: -; V gene: TRBV24-1; D gene: TRBD2; CDR3 DNA: TGTGCCACCAGTGATTTCGGGAGCGGGGGGGGACCCAATGAGCAGTTCTTC; CDR3 protein: CATSDFGSGGGPNEQFF
J gene: TRBJ2-5; clone size: -; V gene: TRBV10-2; D gene: TRBD2; CDR3 DNA: TGCGCCAGCAGGGCTAGCGGGGGTTGGGAGACCCAGTACTTC; CDR3 protein: CASRASGGWETQYF
J gene: TRBJ2-2; clone size: -; V gene: TRBV6-4; D gene: -; CDR3 DNA: TGTGCCAGCAGTGACTCTCGTACCGGGGAGCTGTTTTTT; CDR3 protein: CASSDSRTGELFF
J gene: TRBJ1-6; clone size: -; V gene: TRBV18; D gene: -; CDR3 DNA: TGTGCCAGCTCGCCCAAGGAGGGAAGCGGGTCACCCCTCCACTTT; CDR3 protein: CASSPKEGSGSPLHF
J gene: TRBJ1-3; clone size: few; V gene: TRBV7-9; D gene: -; CDR3 DNA: TGTGCCAGCAGCGATGGGACTTCTGGAAACACCATATATTTT; CDR3 protein: CASSDGTSGNTIYF
J gene: TRBJ2-1; clone size: -; V gene: TRBV25-1; D gene: -; CDR3 DNA: TGTGCCAGCAGCTATGCGGGCTCCTACAATGAGCAGTTCTTC; CDR3 protein: CASSYAGSYNEQFF
J gene: TRBJ1-2; clone size: -; V gene: TRBV18; D gene: -; CDR3 DNA: TGTGCCAGCTCACCACCCGGGAGGTATGGCTACACCTTC; CDR3 protein: CASSPPGRYGYTF
J gene: TRBJ1-5; clone size: -; V gene: TRBV18; D gene: -; CDR3 DNA: TGTGCCAGCTCACCAGAGACACGCAATCAGCCCCAGCATTTT; CDR3 protein: CASSPETRNQPQHF
J gene: TRBJ2-3; clone size: -; V gene: TRBV19; D gene: TRBD2; CDR3 DNA: TGTGCCAGTAGTATTTCTAGCGGGAGCACAGATACGCAGTATTTT; CDR3 protein: CASSISSGSTDTQYF
J gene: TRBJ2-7; clone size: -; V gene: TRBV6-6; D gene: TRBD2; CDR3 DNA: TGTGCCAGCAGTCGATTAGCGGGAGAAATAAGTAACGAGCAGTACTTC; CDR3 protein: CASSRLAGEISNEQYF
J gene: TRBJ1-2; clone size: -; V gene: TRBV24-1; D gene: -; CDR3 DNA: TGTGCCACCAGTGACGTTGCGACGCCAGAGGATTATGGCTACACCTTC; CDR3 protein: CATSDVATPEDYGYTF
J gene: TRBJ2-3; clone size: -; V gene: TRBV5-1; D gene: TRBD2; CDR3 DNA: TGCGCCAGCAGCCTTACTAGCGGGAGAACAGATACGCAGTATTTT; CDR3 protein: CASSLTSGRTDTQYF
J gene: TRBJ2-3; clone size: -; V gene: TRBV6-5; D gene: TRBD2; CDR3 DNA: TGTGCCAGCAGCCGAGAAGCGGGAGGAACAGATACGCAGTATTTT; CDR3 protein: CASSREAGGTDTQYF
J gene: TRBJ2-1; clone size: -; V gene: TRBV12-3/TRBV12-4; D gene: -; CDR3 DNA: TGTGCCAGCACCCCCATTGGGGGCGATGAGCAGTTCTTC; CDR3 protein: CASTPIGGDEQFF
J gene: TRBJ2-3; clone size: -; V gene: TRBV24-1; D gene: TRBD2; CDR3 DNA: TGTGCCACCAGTGTGAGCGGGAGGACAGGCACAGATACGCAGTATTTT; CDR3 protein: CATSVSGRTGTDTQYF
J gene: TRBJ2-3; clone size: -; V gene: TRBV19; D gene: TRBD1; CDR3 DNA: TGTGCCAGTAGGGGGACAGTTGCCGATACGCAGTATTTT; CDR3 protein: CASRGTVADTQYF
J gene: TRBJ2-2; clone size: -; V gene: TRBV30; D gene: TRBD2; CDR3 DNA: TGTGCCTGGGTAGCGGGAGTAAGAAGCACCGGGGAGCTGTTTTTT; CDR3 protein: CAWVAGVRSTGELFF
J gene: TRBJ1-6; clone size: -; V gene: TRBV21-1; D gene: -; CDR3 DNA: TGTGCCAGCAGCCAATCCGACAGGGAGGACTATAATTCACCCCTCCACTTT; CDR3 protein: CASSQSDREDYNSPLHF
J gene: TRBJ1-6; clone size: -; V gene: TRBV2; D gene: -; CDR3 DNA: TGTGCCAGCAGGCGGGGTTCACCCCTCCACTTT; CDR3 protein: CASRRGSPLHF
J gene: TRBJ2-3; clone size: once; V gene: TRBV3-1/TRBV3-2; D gene: TRBD1; CDR3 DNA: TGTGCCACAGGGCAGGGGGCTACAGATACGCAGTATTTT; CDR3 protein: CATGQGATDTQYF
J gene: TRBJ1-3; clone size: once; V gene: TRBV23-1; D gene: -; CDR3 DNA: TGCGCCAGCAGTCTCCTCCAGGGTTTCTCTGGAAACACCATATATTTT; CDR3 protein: CASSLLQGFSGNTIYF
J gene: TRBJ1-2; clone size: -; V gene: TRBV6-5; D gene: -; CDR3 DNA: TGTGCCAGCGGTACAGGGAGTGAATCCTATGGCTACACCTTC; CDR3 protein: CASGTGSESYGYTF
J gene: TRBJ1-1; clone size: -; V gene: TRBV24-1; D gene: TRBD1; CDR3 DNA: TGTGCCACCAGTGACGGTGGGACAGGGAGTGGTAACACTGAAGCTTTCTTT; CDR3 protein: CATSDGGTGSGNTEAFF
J gene: TRBJ1-2; clone size: -; V gene: TRBV25-1; D gene: -; CDR3 DNA: TGTGCCAGCAGTGAATCCTCTGAGGTTGGGTATGGCTACACCTTC; CDR3 protein: CASSESSEVGYGYTF
J gene: TRBJ1-6; clone size: -; V gene: TRBV6-5; D gene: -; CDR3 DNA: TGTGCCAGCAGTCCCGACAGGATGGAGTCACCCCTCCACTTT; CDR3 protein: CASSPDRMESPLHF
J gene: TRBJ1-3; clone size: few; V gene: TRBV5-4; D gene: -; CDR3 DNA: TGTGCCAGCAGCCGGTCCGGGTCCGGAAACACCATATATTTT; CDR3 protein: CASSRSGSGNTIYF
J gene: TRBJ2-3; clone size: -; V gene: TRBV5-8; D gene: -; CDR3 DNA: TGTGCCAGCAGCTTGGGAAGCGGGCTCAACACAGATACGCAGTATTTT; CDR3 protein: CASSLGSGLNTDTQYF
J gene: TRBJ2-7; clone size: -; V gene: TRBV5-5; D gene: -; CDR3 DNA: TGTGCCAGCAGTTCTTATTACGAGCAGTACTTC; CDR3 protein: CASSSYYEQYF
J gene: TRBJ1-1; clone size: -; V gene: TRBV19; D gene: -; CDR3 DNA: TGTGCCTCGCGGCTGGGGCAGGGGATCACTGAAGCTTTCTTT; CDR3 protein: CASRLGQGITEAFF
J gene: TRBJ1-2; clone size: -; V gene: TRBV5-1; D gene: -; CDR3 DNA: TGCGCCAGCAGCTCCGTAATAGCCGCTACCTTGGAAGGGAGCTATGGCTACACCTTC; CDR3 protein: CASSSVIAATLEGSYGYTF
J gene: TRBJ2-1; clone size: -; V gene: TRBV5-1; D gene: -; CDR3 DNA: TGCGCCAGCAGCTCCCAGGGTCGCCCCTACAATGAGCAGTTCTTC; CDR3 protein: CASSSQGRPYNEQFF
J gene: TRBJ2-3; clone size: -; V gene: TRBV9; D gene: -; CDR3 DNA: TGTGCCAGCAGCGGGGGACTTAGCACAGATACGCAGTATTTT; CDR3 protein: CASSGGLSTDTQYF
J gene: TRBJ1-2; clone size: -; V gene: TRBV6-5; D gene: TRBD1; CDR3 DNA: TGTGCCAGCAGGGAGGGACAGATCTATGGCTACACCTTC; CDR3 protein: CASREGQIYGYTF
J gene: TRBJ2-5; clone size: -; V gene: TRBV6-5; D gene: -; CDR3 DNA: TGTGCCAGCAGTTACTTCGACAGCAAGCAAGAGACCCAGTACTTC; CDR3 protein: CASSYFDSKQETQYF
J gene: TRBJ1-5; clone size: -; V gene: TRBV27; D gene: TRBD1; CDR3 DNA: TGTGCCAGCTGGGACAGGGAGGGTATAAGGAGCAATCAGCCCCAGCATTTT; CDR3 protein: CASWDREGIRSNQPQHF
J gene: TRBJ2-3; clone size: once; V gene: TRBV19; D gene: -; CDR3 DNA: TGTGCCAGTAGTATACTAGGGCGGGCCGGGGGCACAGATACGCAGTATTTT; CDR3 protein: CASSILGRAGGTDTQYF
J gene: TRBJ1-2; clone size: once; V gene: TRBV5-1; D gene: TRBD1; CDR3 DNA: TGCGCCAGCAGCCCAGGACAGGGGGTCCTCCTTTATGGCTACACCTTC; CDR3 protein: CASSPGQGVLLYGYTF
J gene: TRBJ2-3; clone size: -; V gene: TRBV24-1; D gene: TRBD1; CDR3 DNA: TGTGCCACCAGTGATTCGGAGGCCAGGACAGGGACAGATACGCAGTATTTT; CDR3 protein: CATSDSEARTGTDTQYF
J gene: TRBJ1-4; clone size: -; V gene: TRBV5-3; D gene: -; CDR3 DNA: TGTGCCAGAAATGGAGGGGATGAAAAACTGTTTTTT; CDR3 protein: CARNGGDEKLFF
J gene: TRBJ2-6; clone size: -; V gene: TRBV30; D gene: -; CDR3 DNA: TGTGCCTGGACAGGTTCTGGGGCCAACGTCCTGACTTTC; CDR3 protein: CAWTGSGANVLTF
J gene: TRBJ2-2; clone size: once; V gene: TRBV6-5; D gene: TRBD1; CDR3 DNA: TGTGCCAGCAGTTACTCGGGACAGTACACCGGGGAGCTGTTTTTT; CDR3 protein: CASSYSGQYTGELFF
J gene: TRBJ2-7; clone size: -; V gene: TRBV7-9; D gene: TRBD2; CDR3 DNA: TGTGCCAGCAGCGACACTAGCGGGGTCTACGAGCAGTACTTC; CDR3 protein: CASSDTSGVYEQYF
J gene: TRBJ2-4; clone size: -; V gene: TRBV7-3; D gene: TRBD1; CDR3 DNA: TGTGCCAGCAGCCCTATGACAGGGGGTGGCAAAAACATTCAGTACTTC; CDR3 protein: CASSPMTGGGKNIQYF